The present entry profiles one T cell receptor (beta chain) with its context. This entry comes from a study of blood T cell repertoires in COVID-19. Germline lookup yields CDR1 SGHNT and CDR2 YYREEE (reference sequence). The CDR3 has 14 residues. J was trimmed by 8 bases and V by 4 bases; bases with no gene match: 5. Sequencing was performed with immunoSEQ multiplex PCR; in TCRdb, only in-frame clones are kept and a portion is missing. This table holds some 130,000 clones, about 91% found once. The clonotype comes from a man over 45 with acute or convalescent COVID-19. The sequenced sample consisted of peripheral blood. This chain links TRBV5-4 with TRBJ1-4; 10 positions match TRBD1. The CDR3 reads CASSPGQGREKLFF. DNA for the CDR3: TGTGCCAGCAGCCCGGGACAGGGGAGAGAAAAACTGTTTTTT.